This is a list of T cell receptor beta chains from one sample in a study of blood T cell repertoires in COVID-19. Using immunoSEQ multiplex PCR, the repertoire was profiled, and TCRdb retains in-frame clones only, with some absent. The sample records roughly 200,000 clones, 75% to 85% being singletons. Material: peripheral blood. The receptors were sampled from a woman aged 35 to 49 with COVID-19, enrolled during active disease. The CDR3 runs from the conserved cysteine through the conserved F or W. The D gene is left open where the match is weak. For some rows the clone size is stated as once, few or many, or as a class when expanded; others skip it.

j_call v_call clone_size d_call cdr3_nt cdr3_aa
TRBJ2-2 TRBV9 - TRBD2 TGTGCCAGCAGCCTCCAAGCGGGAGGCGTGACCGGGGAGCTGTTTTTT CASSLQAGGVTGELFF
TRBJ2-2 TRBV7-3 - TRBD2 TGTGCCAGCAGCACCGGGAGGGCCAGGGGGGAGCTGTTTTTT CASSTGRARGELFF
TRBJ1-2 TRBV30 - - TGTGCCTGGGCCATGAGTGTTCTTGGCTACACCTTC CAWAMSVLGYTF
TRBJ2-7 TRBV20-1 - TRBD2 TGCAGTGCTAGTCCTAGCGGGACTTCCTACGAGCAGTACTTC CSASPSGTSYEQYF
TRBJ2-7 TRBV6-5 - - TGTGCCAGCAGCCAACAGTTGGGCGGGTCCTACGAGCAGTACTTC CASSQQLGGSYEQYF
TRBJ2-2 TRBV11-1 - - TGTGCCAGCAGAGACACAAGGCCAGGCACCGGGGAGCTGTTTTTT CASRDTRPGTGELFF
TRBJ1-6 TRBV19 - - TGTGCCAGTAGTATGGAGACAGCGTCACCCCTCCACTTT CASSMETASPLHF
TRBJ1-4 TRBV27 - - TGTGCCAGCAGTTCACAGGTCGGGGGATCTAATGAAAAACTGTTTTTT CASSSQVGGSNEKLFF
TRBJ2-2 TRBV7-6 - - TGTGCCAGCAGCTTGCAATCCCCGGGTCTTGTCGGGGAGCTGTTTTTT CASSLQSPGLVGELFF
TRBJ1-5 TRBV5-6 few - TGTGCCAGCAGCCAGGGTCTCGACAATCAGCCCCAGCATTTT CASSQGLDNQPQHF
TRBJ1-1 TRBV13 few - TGTGCCAGCAGCTTAGGGAGGACCCATATCGGGGACACTGAAGCTTTCTTT CASSLGRTHIGDTEAFF
TRBJ2-4 TRBV11-2 once - TGTGCCAGCAGCTTAGCGGGAGACGCTTTGGAACCAAACATTCAGTACTTC CASSLAGDALEPNIQYF
TRBJ1-6 TRBV30 - - TGTGCCTGGAAATACAGGGATCGGTCTAATTCACCCCTCCACTTT CAWKYRDRSNSPLHF
TRBJ1-6 TRBV6-5 - - TGTGCCGGGCGTTGGAACTATAATTCACCCCTCCACTTT CAGRWNYNSPLHF
TRBJ2-1 TRBV28 - - TGTGCCAGCAGGGGGGGACTCCACGGTTTCAATGAGCAGTTCTTC CASRGGLHGFNEQFF
TRBJ1-3 TRBV6-5 few TRBD1 TGTGCCAGTGGGACAGGGCACCTCTCTGGAAACACCATATATTTT CASGTGHLSGNTIYF
TRBJ2-1 TRBV15 - - TGTGCCACCAGCGGAGTTAGCTGGGAGCAGTTCTTC CATSGVSWEQFF
TRBJ1-5 TRBV28 - TRBD1 TGTGCCAGCAGGTCAATCCTCCGGTGGGACAGTAACAATCAGCCCCAGCATTTT CASRSILRWDSNNQPQHF
TRBJ2-1 TRBV9 - TRBD2 TGTGCCAGCAGCACCCTAGCGGGAGGTTACAATGAGCAGTTCTTC CASSTLAGGYNEQFF
TRBJ2-3 TRBV4-1 - - TGCGCCAGCAGCGAGCGCCACCCGGGAGCGCAGTATTTT CASSERHPGAQYF
TRBJ2-3 TRBV24-1 - - TGTGCCACCAGTGAATATAATACTCCGGATACGCAGTATTTT CATSEYNTPDTQYF
TRBJ2-7 TRBV28 - - TGTGCCAGCAGTTTAGTTGGAGGACCCCCAGCTTTC CASSLVGGPPAF
TRBJ2-5 TRBV7-8 - - TGTGCCAGCAGCTTAAGCGGACCGGGAGCCCCGCGGGAGACCCAGTACTTC CASSLSGPGAPRETQYF
TRBJ1-1 TRBV20-1 - - TGCAGTGCTTCCGACTTGGGAGCTTTCTTT CSASDLGAFF
TRBJ2-5 TRBV18 - - TGTGCCAGCTCCCCATTGTCAGGGGGGCGAGAGACCCAGTACTTC CASSPLSGGRETQYF
TRBJ1-4 TRBV2 - - TGTGCCACTTCGGGGAGACGGGGTGAAAAACTGTTTTTT CATSGRRGEKLFF
TRBJ2-4 TRBV19 - TRBD2 TGTGCCAGTAGTCCGGGACTAGCGTATTTGGACATTCAGTACTTC CASSPGLAYLDIQYF
TRBJ2-5 TRBV2 few TRBD2 TGTGCCAGCGGAGGACAGCGGGAGATTGGGGAGACCCAGTACTTC CASGGQREIGETQYF
TRBJ1-1 TRBV15 - TRBD1 TGTGCCACCAGCAGAGATTTGACAGGGGTGGGCACTGAAGCTTTCTTT CATSRDLTGVGTEAFF
TRBJ2-3 TRBV29-1 - - TGCAGCGTTGAGGGTTTGGGGGGTCCCACAGATACGCAGTATTTT CSVEGLGGPTDTQYF
TRBJ2-7 TRBV6-5 - - TGTGCCAGCAGTCCCCCAGGATTGGTCTACGAGCAGTACTTC CASSPPGLVYEQYF
TRBJ2-1 TRBV7-9 few - TGTGCCAGCAGCACCGGGACACCCCAATACAATGAGCAGTTCTTC CASSTGTPQYNEQFF
TRBJ2-5 TRBV28 - TRBD1 TGTGCCAGCAGCCCGATTGGGACAGTCCAAGAGACCCAGTACTTC CASSPIGTVQETQYF
TRBJ1-1 TRBV4-1 - TRBD1 TGCGCCAGCAGCCAACGGACAGGGGATAAAGCTTTCTTT CASSQRTGDKAFF
TRBJ2-5 TRBV3-1/TRBV3-2 - - TGTGCCAGCAGCCAGCGGAGGGCAGCCCAAGAGACCCAGTACTTC CASSQRRAAQETQYF
TRBJ2-7 TRBV27 - TRBD1 TGTGCCAGCAGCAGGACAGGGCGCTCCTACGAGCAGTACTTC CASSRTGRSYEQYF
TRBJ1-4 TRBV30 - TRBD1 TGTGCCTGTACGGGACAGGGGTATGAAAAACTGTTTTTT CACTGQGYEKLFF
TRBJ2-7 TRBV20-1 - TRBD2 TGCAGTGCTAGTGGCCGCTACGATCGCGTGACTAGCGGGATAAGGAGCTCCTACGAGCAGTACTTC CSASGRYDRVTSGIRSSYEQYF
TRBJ2-7 TRBV18 once - TGTGCCAGCTCACCACTCCATGGCGAGACAAACTCCTACGAGCAGTACTTC CASSPLHGETNSYEQYF
TRBJ2-7 TRBV2 - TRBD1 TGTGCCAGCAGCCCCATTGGGACAGCCTACGAGCAGTACTTC CASSPIGTAYEQYF